This T cell receptor beta chain comes out of a study of T cell responses to AZD1222 COVID-19 vaccine. A few counts support this clone. The method was immunoSEQ multiplex PCR; TCRdb's version includes in-frame clones alone and lacks a portion of them. Among some 150,000 clones listed, 85% to 95% were seen once. The sequencing here drew on peripheral blood, taken 28 days after the second AZD1222 dose. The TCR sequence derives from an adult who received the AZD1222 COVID-19 vaccine.

The CDR3 reads CAWIQVRAGGRAFF. DNA for the CDR3: TGTGCCTGGATTCAAGTTAGGGCAGGGGGCCGCGCTTTCTTT. The rearrangement links TRBV30 to TRBJ1-1, with 8 bases that match TRBD1. Germline V gives CDR1 GTSNPN, CDR2 SVGIG (reference sequence). V was pared by 4 bases and J by 11 bases, with 15 bases of the junction left unmatched. This CDR3 contains 14 residues.